This TCR beta chain was sequenced during a study of OX40 agonist ivuxolimab in advanced cancers. A note on this clone: This clone may be a read error of a much larger clone one base away.

Using immunoSEQ multiplex PCR, the repertoire was profiled, and TCRdb retains in-frame clones only, with some absent. Among 75,000 to 95,000 clones listed, 75% to 90% were seen once. Unmatched junction bases numbered 3, after V lost 0 bases and J lost 3 bases. Germline loops: CDR1 GTSNPN, CDR2 SVGIG (reference sequence). The CDR3 has 14 amino acids. Specimen: CD4+ or CD8+ T cells sorted from blood, collected in a trial of the OX40 agonist ivuxolimab. The V and J genes are TRBV30 and TRBJ2-7; 9 bases agree with TRBD1. This clonotype was sampled from an adult with an advanced solid tumor such as melanoma, head and neck, liver or kidney cancer. The DNA of the CDR3 is TGTGCCTGGAGTGTAGGGACAGGGAACTACGAGCAGTACTTC. Translation gives CAWSVGTGNYEQYF. The full variable domain, with the rest looked up from reference TRBV30 and TRBJ2-7, is SQTIHQWPATLVQPVGSPLSLECTVEGTSNPNLYWYRQAAGRGLQLLFYSVGIGQISSEVPQNLSASRPQDRQFILSSKKLLLSDSGFYLCAWSVGTGNYEQYFGPGTRLTVT.